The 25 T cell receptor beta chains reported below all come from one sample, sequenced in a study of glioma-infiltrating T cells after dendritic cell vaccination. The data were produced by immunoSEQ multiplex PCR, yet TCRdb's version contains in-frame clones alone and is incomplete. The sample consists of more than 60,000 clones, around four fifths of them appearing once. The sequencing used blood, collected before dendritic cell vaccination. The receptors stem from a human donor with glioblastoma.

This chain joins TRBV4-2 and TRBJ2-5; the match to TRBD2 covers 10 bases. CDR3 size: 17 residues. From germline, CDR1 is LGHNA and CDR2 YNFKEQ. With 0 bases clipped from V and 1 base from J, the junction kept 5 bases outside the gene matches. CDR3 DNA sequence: TGTGCCAGCAGCCAAGATTTAGCGGGGGGTACCCAAGAGACCCAGTACTTC. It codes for CASSQDLAGGTQETQYF.

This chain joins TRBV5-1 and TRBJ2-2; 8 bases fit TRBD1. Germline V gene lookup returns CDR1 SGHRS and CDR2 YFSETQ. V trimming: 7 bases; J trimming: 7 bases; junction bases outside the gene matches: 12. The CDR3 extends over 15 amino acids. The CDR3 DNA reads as TGCGCCAGCTGCCAGGGGGCGCGAATGGGCGGGGAGCTGTTTTTT. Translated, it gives CASCQGARMGGELFF.

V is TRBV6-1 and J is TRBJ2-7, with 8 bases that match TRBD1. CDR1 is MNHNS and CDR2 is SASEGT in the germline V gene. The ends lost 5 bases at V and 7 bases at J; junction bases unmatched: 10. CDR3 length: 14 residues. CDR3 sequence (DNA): TGTGCCAGCAGTCCACGGACAGGGTGGTGGGAGCAGTACTTC. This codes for CASSPRTGWWEQYF.

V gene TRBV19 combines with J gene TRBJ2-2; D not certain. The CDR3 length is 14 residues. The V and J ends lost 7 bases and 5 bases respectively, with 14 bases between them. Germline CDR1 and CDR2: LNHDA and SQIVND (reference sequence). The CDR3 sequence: CASTDGLKTGELFF. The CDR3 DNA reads TGTGCCAGTACTGACGGGTTGAAAACCGGGGAGCTGTTTTTT.

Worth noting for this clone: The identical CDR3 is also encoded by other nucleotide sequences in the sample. DNA for the CDR3: TGTGCCAGCTCCCCCGCCGGGACAGGCTCCTACGAGCAGTACTTC. It translates to CASSPAGTGSYEQYF. The chain has TRBV18 and TRBJ2-7; 8 positions match TRBD1. CDR3 length: 15 amino acids. CDR1 KGHSH and CDR2 LQKENI come from the germline V gene. Trimming cost V 6 bases and J 0 bases; bases outside gene matches: 7.

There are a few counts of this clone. CDR3 protein: CASSPDPGLSHEQYF. The CDR3 region has the DNA TGTGCCAGCAGCCCCGACCCGGGACTTTCCCACGAGCAGTACTTC. The chain links TRBV11-2 to TRBJ2-5; perhaps TRBD2 as D (6 bases). The J call is uncertain, as TRBJ2-7 better fits the DNA end. Germline-derived CDR1 and CDR2 are SGHAT and FQNNGV. The CDR3 spans 15 residues.

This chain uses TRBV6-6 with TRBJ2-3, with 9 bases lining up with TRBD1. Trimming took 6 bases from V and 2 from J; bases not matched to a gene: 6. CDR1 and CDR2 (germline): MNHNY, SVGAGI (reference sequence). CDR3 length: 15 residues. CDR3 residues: CASSDRGGNTDTQYF. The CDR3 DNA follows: TGTGCCAGCAGCGACAGGGGGGGAAACACAGATACGCAGTATTTT.

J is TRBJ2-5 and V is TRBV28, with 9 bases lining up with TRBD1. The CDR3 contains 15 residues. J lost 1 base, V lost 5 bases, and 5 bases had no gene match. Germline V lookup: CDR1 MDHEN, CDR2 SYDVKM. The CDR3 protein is CASSPGGQGQETQYF. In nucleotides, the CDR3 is TGTGCCAGCAGTCCAGGGGGACAGGGCCAAGAGACCCAGTACTTC.

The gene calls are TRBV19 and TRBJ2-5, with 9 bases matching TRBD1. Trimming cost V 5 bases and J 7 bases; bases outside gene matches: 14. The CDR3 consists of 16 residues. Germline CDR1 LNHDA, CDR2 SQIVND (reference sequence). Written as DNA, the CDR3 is TGTGCCAGTAGTGCGAAGCCGGGACAGGGTTCGGCGACCCAGTACTTC. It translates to CASSAKPGQGSATQYF.

CDR3: CASRLALDRADAVYSNQPQHF. CDR3 nucleotides: TGTGCAAGTCGCTTAGCACTGGACAGGGCTGATGCCGTATATAGCAATCAGCCCCAGCATTTT. The chain carries TRBV12-2 and TRBJ1-5; the table gives TRBD1 as D, unverified against the DNA. TRBV12-2 is a documented pseudogene. The CDR3 is made up of 21 amino acids.

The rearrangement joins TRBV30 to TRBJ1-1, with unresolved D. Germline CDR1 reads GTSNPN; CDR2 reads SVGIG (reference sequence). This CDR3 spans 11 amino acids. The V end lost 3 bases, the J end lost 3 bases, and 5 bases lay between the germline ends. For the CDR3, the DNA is TGTGCCTGGAGCCTTTACACTGAAGCTTTCTTT. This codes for CAWSLYTEAFF.

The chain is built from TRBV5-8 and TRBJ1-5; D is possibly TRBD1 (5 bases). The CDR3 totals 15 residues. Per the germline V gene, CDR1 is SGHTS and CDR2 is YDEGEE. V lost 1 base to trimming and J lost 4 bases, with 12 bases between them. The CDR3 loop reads CASSLFFRGNQPQHF. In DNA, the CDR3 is TGTGCCAGCAGCTTGTTCTTTCGGGGGAATCAGCCCCAGCATTTT.

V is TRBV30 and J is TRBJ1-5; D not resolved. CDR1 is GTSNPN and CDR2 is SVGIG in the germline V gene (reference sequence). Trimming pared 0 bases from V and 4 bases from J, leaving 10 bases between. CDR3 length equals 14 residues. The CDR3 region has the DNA TGTGCCTGGAGTGTATCTACTACAAATCAGCCCCAGCATTTT. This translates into CAWSVSTTNQPQHF.

CDR3 DNA: TGTGCCTGGAGTCCGGGTTATAGCAATCAGCCCCAGCATTTT. Translated, it gives CAWSPGYSNQPQHF. The chain joins TRBV30 to TRBJ1-5; D ambiguous. V shed 2 bases and J shed 0 bases, with 8 bases lying between them. The germline CDR1 and CDR2 sequences are GTSNPN and SVGIG (reference sequence). There are 14 residues in the CDR3.

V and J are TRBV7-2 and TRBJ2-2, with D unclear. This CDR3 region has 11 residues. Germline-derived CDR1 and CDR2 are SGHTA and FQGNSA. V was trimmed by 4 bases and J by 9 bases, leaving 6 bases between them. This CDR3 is CASSYKWELFF. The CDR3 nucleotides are TGTGCCAGCAGCTACAAATGGGAGCTGTTTTTT.

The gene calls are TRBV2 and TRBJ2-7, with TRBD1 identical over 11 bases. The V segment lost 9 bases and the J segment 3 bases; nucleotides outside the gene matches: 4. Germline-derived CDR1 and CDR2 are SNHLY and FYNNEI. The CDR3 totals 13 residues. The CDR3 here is CARSGTGGYEQYF. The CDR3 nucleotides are TGTGCCAGGTCCGGGACAGGGGGCTACGAGCAGTACTTC.

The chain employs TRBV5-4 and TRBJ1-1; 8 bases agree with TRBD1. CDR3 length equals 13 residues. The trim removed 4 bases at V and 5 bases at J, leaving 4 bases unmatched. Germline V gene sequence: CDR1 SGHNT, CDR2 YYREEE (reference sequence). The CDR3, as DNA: TGTGCCAGCAGCCGACAGGGGTTGACTGAAGCTTTCTTT. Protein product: CASSRQGLTEAFF.

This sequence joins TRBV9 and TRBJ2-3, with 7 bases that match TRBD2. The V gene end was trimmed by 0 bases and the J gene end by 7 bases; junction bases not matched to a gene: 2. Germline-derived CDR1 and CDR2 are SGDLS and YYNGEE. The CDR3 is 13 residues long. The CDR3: CASSVAGGHTQYF. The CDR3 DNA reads TGTGCCAGCAGCGTAGCGGGGGGACATACGCAGTATTTT.

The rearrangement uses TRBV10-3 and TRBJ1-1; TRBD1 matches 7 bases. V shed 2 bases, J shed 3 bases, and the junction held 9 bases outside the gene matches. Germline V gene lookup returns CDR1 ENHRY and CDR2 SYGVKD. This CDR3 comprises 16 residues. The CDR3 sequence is CAISEEGAMMHTEAFF. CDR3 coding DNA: TGTGCCATCAGTGAGGAGGGGGCGATGATGCACACTGAAGCTTTCTTT.

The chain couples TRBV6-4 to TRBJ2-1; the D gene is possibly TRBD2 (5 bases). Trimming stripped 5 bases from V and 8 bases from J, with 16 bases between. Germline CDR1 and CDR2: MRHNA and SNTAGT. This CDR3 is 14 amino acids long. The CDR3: CASSLDWLSDEQFF. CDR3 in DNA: TGTGCCAGCAGTCTGGACTGGTTAAGCGATGAGCAGTTCTTC.

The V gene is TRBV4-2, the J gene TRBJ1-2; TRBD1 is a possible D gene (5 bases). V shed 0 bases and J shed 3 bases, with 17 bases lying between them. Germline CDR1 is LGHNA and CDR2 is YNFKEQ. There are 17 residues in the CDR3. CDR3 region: CASSQEAAGGADYGYTF. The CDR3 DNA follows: TGTGCCAGCAGCCAAGAGGCGGCGGGGGGAGCCGACTATGGCTACACCTTC.

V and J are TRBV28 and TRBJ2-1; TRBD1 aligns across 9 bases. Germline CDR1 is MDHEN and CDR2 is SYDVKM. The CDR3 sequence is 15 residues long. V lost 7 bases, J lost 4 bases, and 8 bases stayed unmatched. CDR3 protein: CASTHSGTGYNEQFF. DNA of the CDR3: TGTGCCAGCACTCACTCCGGGACAGGGTACAATGAGCAGTTCTTC.

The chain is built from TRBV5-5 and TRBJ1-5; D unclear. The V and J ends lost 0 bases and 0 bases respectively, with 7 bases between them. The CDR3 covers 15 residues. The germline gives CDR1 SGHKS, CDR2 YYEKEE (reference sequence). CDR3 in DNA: TGTGCCAGCAGCTTGGGCCAGATTAGCAATCAGCCCCAGCATTTT. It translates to CASSLGQISNQPQHF.

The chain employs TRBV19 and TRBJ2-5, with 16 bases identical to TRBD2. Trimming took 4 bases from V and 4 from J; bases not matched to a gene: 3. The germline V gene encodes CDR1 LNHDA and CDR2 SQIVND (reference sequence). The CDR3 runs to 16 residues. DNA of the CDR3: TGTGCCAGTAGTACGGGACTAGCGGGGGGGCGAGAGACCCAGTACTTC. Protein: CASSTGLAGGRETQYF.

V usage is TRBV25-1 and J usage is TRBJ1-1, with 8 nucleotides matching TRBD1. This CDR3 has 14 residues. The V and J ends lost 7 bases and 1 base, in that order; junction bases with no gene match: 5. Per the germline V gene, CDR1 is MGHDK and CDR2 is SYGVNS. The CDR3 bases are TGTGCCAGCACACCAGACAGGGGGAACACTGAAGCTTTCTTT. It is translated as CASTPDRGNTEAFF.